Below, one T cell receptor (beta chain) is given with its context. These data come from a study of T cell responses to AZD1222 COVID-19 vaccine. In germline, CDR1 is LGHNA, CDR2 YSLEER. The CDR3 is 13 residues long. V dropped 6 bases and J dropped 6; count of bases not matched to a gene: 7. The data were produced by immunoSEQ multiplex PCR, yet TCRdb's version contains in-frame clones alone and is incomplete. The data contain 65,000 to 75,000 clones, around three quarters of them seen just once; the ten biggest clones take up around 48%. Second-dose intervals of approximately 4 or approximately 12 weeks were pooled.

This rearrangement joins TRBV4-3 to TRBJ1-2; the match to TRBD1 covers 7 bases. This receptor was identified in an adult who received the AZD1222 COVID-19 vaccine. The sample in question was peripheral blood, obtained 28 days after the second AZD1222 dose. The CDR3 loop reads CASSWDRGDGYTF. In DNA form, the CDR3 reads TGCGCCAGCAGTTGGGACAGAGGGGATGGCTACACCTTC.